This TCR beta chain came from a study of cytomegalovirus exposure and HLA in healthy donors. Notes on the study in general: Productive status was seen about 90% or about 30% of the time for most TCR beta V segments in an earlier analysis. The records held CMV serostatus as the only immune exposure information. Some V segments could not be told apart, so they were left out, TRBV6-2 and TRBV6-3 among them.

There are 19 residues in the CDR3. The trim removed 1 base at V and 5 bases at J, leaving 15 bases unmatched. CDR1 is LGHNA and CDR2 is YSLEER in the germline V gene. Concerning this clone: Its antigen is unknown.

Amplification used 60 Vbeta primers and 13 Jbeta primers. Clones were sequenced by immunoSEQ multiplex PCR, and TCRdb holds only the in-frame ones, with some missing. The data show over 90,000 clones, 60% to 85% seen once. The sample consisted of PBMCs. The sequence derives from a man aged 45-60 years in good health and CMV-seropositive. V is TRBV4-3 and J is TRBJ2-2, with 8 nucleotides matching TRBD2. CDR3 DNA: TGCGCCAGCAGCCAAGGTTGGCGGAAAGCGGGAGTCAGGACCGGGGAGCTGTTTTTT. Amino acid sequence: CASSQGWRKAGVRTGELFF.